Reported below is one TCR beta chain. Its antigen remains unidentified. Other DNA sequences within the sample encode an identical CDR3. This sample is drawn from a study of T cell responses to AZD1222 COVID-19 vaccine. Findings of the study overall: There were vaccine-associated CD4 TCRs across spike, dominant at 160-218 and 743-854. Spike-specific TCR depth and breadth grew after two AZD1222 doses. Reports say nearly half of spike-specific TCRs go after unmutated variant regions.

The data were produced by immunoSEQ multiplex PCR, yet TCRdb's version contains in-frame clones alone and is incomplete. In the table there are about 130,000 clones, 90% of which are singletons. V was trimmed by 3 bases and J by 6 bases, leaving 7 bases between them. The CDR3 spans 12 residues. The origin of this receptor is an adult in good health. The material was peripheral blood, obtained on day 0 of AZD1222 vaccination. J is TRBJ2-3 and V is TRBV12-3 or TRBV12-4, with D hard to call. CDR3 DNA sequence: TGTGCCAGCAGTTTGGCCGGGGATACGCAGTATTTT. It specifies CASSLAGDTQYF.